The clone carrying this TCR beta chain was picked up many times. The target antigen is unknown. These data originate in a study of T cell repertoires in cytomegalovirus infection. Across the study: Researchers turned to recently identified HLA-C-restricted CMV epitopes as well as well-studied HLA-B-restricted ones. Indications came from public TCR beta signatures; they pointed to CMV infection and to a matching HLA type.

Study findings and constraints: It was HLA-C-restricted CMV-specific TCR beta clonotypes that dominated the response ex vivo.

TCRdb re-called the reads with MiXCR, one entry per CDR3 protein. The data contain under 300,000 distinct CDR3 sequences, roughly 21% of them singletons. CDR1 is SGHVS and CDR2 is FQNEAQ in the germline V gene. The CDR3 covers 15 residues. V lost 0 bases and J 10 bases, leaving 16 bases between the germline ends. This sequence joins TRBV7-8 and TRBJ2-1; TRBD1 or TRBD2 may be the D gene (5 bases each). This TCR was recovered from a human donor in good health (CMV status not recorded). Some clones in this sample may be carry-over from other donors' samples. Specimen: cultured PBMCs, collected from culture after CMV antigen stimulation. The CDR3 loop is CASSLAGTSRREQFF. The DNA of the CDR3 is TGTGCCAGCAGCTTAGCGGGGACCTCCCGCAGGGAGCAGTTCTTC.